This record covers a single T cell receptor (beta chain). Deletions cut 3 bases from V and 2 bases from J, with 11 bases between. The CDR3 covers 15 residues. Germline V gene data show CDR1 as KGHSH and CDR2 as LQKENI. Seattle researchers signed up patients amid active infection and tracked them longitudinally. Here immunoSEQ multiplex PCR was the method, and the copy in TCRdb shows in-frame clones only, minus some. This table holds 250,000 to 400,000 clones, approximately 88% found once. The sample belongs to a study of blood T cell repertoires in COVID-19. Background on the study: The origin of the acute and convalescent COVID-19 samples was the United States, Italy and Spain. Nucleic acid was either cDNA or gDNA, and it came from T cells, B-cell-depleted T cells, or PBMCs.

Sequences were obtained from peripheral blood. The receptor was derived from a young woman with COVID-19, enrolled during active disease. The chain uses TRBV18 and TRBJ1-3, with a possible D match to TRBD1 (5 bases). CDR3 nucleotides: TGTGCCAGCTCACCTCAGGGTACCCCTGGAAACACCATATATTTT. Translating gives CASSPQGTPGNTIYF.